A single sample gave rise to the 31 T cell receptor beta chains below, sequenced in a study of CD8 T cells in ankylosing spondylitis. Study results and limitations: It appeared that ankylosing spondylitis blood was characterized by a TCR beta motif of under ten highly homologous variants.

These receptors lack a known antigen. TCRdb re-called the 5' RACE reads through MiXCR, storing one row per CDR3 protein. In the table there are about 700,000 distinct CDR3 sequences, 15% to 20% of which are singletons. Material: blood, either unsorted or a sorted T cell fraction (not recorded which). The source is a male donor with ankylosing spondylitis.

In its sample, this clonotype was seen a few times. DNA for the CDR3: TGCAGTGCTAGAGATCGGGACTTGAACACTGAAGCTTTCTTT. This sequence encodes CSARDRDLNTEAFF. This sequence joins TRBV20-1 and TRBJ1-1, with a possible D match to TRBD1 (5 bases). Trimming cost V 0 bases and J 0 bases, with 8 bases left between them. Germline V gene sequence: CDR1 DFQATT, CDR2 SNEGSKA (reference sequence). CDR3 length equals 14 residues.

There are a few counts of this clonotype. The chain employs TRBV10-2 and TRBJ2-1, with D perhaps TRBD1 (5 bases). Looked up from germline, CDR1 is WSHSY and CDR2 is SAAADI. This CDR3 contains 14 residues. Trimming cost V 6 bases and J 7 bases, with 16 bases left between them. The CDR3 here is CASSRQSPPNEQFF. In DNA form, the CDR3 reads TGCGCCAGCAGCAGACAGAGCCCCCCTAATGAGCAGTTCTTC.

This clonotype has just a few counts. The chain combines TRBV7-3 with TRBJ2-3, with 9 nucleotides matching TRBD1. The length of the CDR3 is 16 residues. The germline CDR1 and CDR2 sequences are SGHTA and FQGTGA. Trimming cost V 2 bases and J 3 bases; bases outside gene matches: 6. In DNA form, the CDR3 reads TGTGCCAGCAGCTTAGTTGGGACAGGGAGGACAGATACGCAGTATTTT. Translating it yields CASSLVGTGRTDTQYF.

Many counts were recorded for this clonotype. CDR3 nucleotide sequence: TGTGCCAGCAGTCCCGGGACACGCTACGAGCAGTACTTC. This gives the protein CASSPGTRYEQYF. The gene calls are TRBV12-3 or TRBV12-4 and TRBJ2-7, with D perhaps TRBD1 (6 bases). Trimming stripped 5 bases from V and 3 bases from J, with 11 bases between. The CDR3 loop spans 13 amino acids.

In this sample, this clonotype turned up many times. The rearrangement uses TRBV12-5 and TRBJ1-1, with 9 positions matching TRBD1. The V segment lost 7 bases and the J segment 2 bases; nucleotides outside the gene matches: 5. The germline CDR1 and CDR2 sequences are LGHNT and FRNRAP. This CDR3 has 14 residues. The CDR3 DNA reads as TGTGCTAGTGTTAACAGGGGGCCAAACACTGAAGCTTTCTTT. Translation gives CASVNRGPNTEAFF.

This chain links TRBV20-1 with TRBJ1-5, with a weak D call TRBD1 (5 bases). The V gene lost 6 bases and the J gene lost 2 bases, with 14 bases spanning the gap. CDR1 and CDR2 from the germline V gene are DFQATT and SNEGSKA (reference sequence). This CDR3 has 14 amino acids. The CDR3 here is CSAPVGQRNQPQHF. DNA for the CDR3: TGCAGTGCCCCGGTGGGGCAGCGCAATCAGCCCCAGCATTTT.

This clonotype has a handful of counts. V gene TRBV7-8 combines with J gene TRBJ2-6; 7 bases are shared with TRBD1. Trimming took 4 bases from V and 4 from J; bases not matched to a gene: 4. CDR3 length equals 15 residues. CDR1 is SGHVS and CDR2 is FQNEAQ in the germline V gene. CDR3 in DNA: TGTGCCAGCAGCTCCGGGACAGCCGGGGCCAACGTCCTGACTTTC. Its translation is CASSSGTAGANVLTF.

The chain recombines TRBV5-6 with TRBJ2-6; D unresolved. V was pared by 7 bases and J by 0 bases, with 11 bases between. The germline V gene has CDR1 SGHDT and CDR2 YYEEEE. The CDR3 spans 15 residues. CDR3 region: CASARWGSGANVLTF. In DNA form, the CDR3 reads TGTGCCAGCGCTCGATGGGGCTCTGGGGCCAACGTCCTGACTTTC.

This clonotype came up a few times. This chain links TRBV7-2 with TRBJ2-1; no clear D gene. The V gene lost 4 bases and the J gene lost 2 bases, with 6 bases spanning the gap. There are 13 residues in the CDR3. Germline V CDR1 and CDR2: SGHTA, FQGNSA. The CDR3 sequence is CASSSEPYNEQFF. The CDR3 DNA is TGTGCCAGCAGCTCCGAGCCCTACAATGAGCAGTTCTTC.

V gene TRBV20-1 combines with J gene TRBJ2-7; tentatively, D is TRBD1 or TRBD2 (5 bases each). Germline assignment: CDR1 DFQATT and CDR2 SNEGSKA (reference sequence). The CDR3 sequence is 11 residues long. The V end was cut by 7 bases, the J end by 0 bases, with 7 bases between. The DNA for the CDR3 is TGCAGTGGTGGGGGCTCCTACGAGCAGTACTTC. It is translated as CSGGGSYEQYF.

The gene calls are TRBV12-3 or TRBV12-4 and TRBJ2-7; TRBD2 aligns across 13 bases. The CDR3 contains 15 residues. V dropped 4 bases and J dropped 5; count of bases not matched to a gene: 5. The CDR3: CASSYRTSGSHEQYF. CDR3 sequence (DNA): TGTGCCAGCAGTTACCGGACTAGCGGGAGCCACGAGCAGTACTTC.

This clonotype was seen a handful of times. The V and J genes are TRBV6-5 and TRBJ2-7; 11 bases fit TRBD2. This CDR3 has 14 amino acids. Germline CDR1 reads MNHEY; CDR2 reads SVGAGI. The V gene end was trimmed by 4 bases and the J gene end by 5 bases; junction bases not matched to a gene: 4. DNA for the CDR3: TGTGCCAGCAGTTTAGCGGGAGGGAGGGACGAGCAGTACTTC. It specifies CASSLAGGRDEQYF.

The chain recombines TRBV4-1 with TRBJ2-1; 9 nucleotides line up with TRBD1. V was clipped by 3 bases and J by 2 bases; unmatched bases: 5. In germline, CDR1 is MGHRA, CDR2 YSYEKL. The CDR3 runs 16 residues. Here the CDR3 reads CASSQGTGLPYNEQFF. CDR3 coding DNA: TGCGCCAGCAGCCAGGGGACAGGGTTGCCCTACAATGAGCAGTTCTTC.

This clonotype has at least ten counts. The CDR3 coding sequence is TGCAGTGCTGGTACGAGGAGTGAAGCTTTCTTT. This encodes CSAGTRSEAFF. The V gene is TRBV20-1, the J gene TRBJ1-1; D unresolved. Per the germline V gene, CDR1 is DFQATT and CDR2 is SNEGSKA (reference sequence). V dropped 5 bases and J dropped 7 bases, with 11 bases sitting between them. The CDR3 covers 11 residues.

The gene calls are TRBV20-1 and TRBJ2-1; D unresolved. The V end lost 3 bases, the J end lost 7 bases, and 7 bases lay between the germline ends. Germline V lookup: CDR1 DFQATT, CDR2 SNEGSKA (reference sequence). The length of the CDR3 is 11 residues. The CDR3: CSASEHNEQFF. In DNA form, the CDR3 reads TGCAGTGCTAGCGAACATAATGAGCAGTTCTTC.

This clonotype turned up a few times. The gene calls are TRBV7-9 and TRBJ2-3; 14 nucleotides agree with TRBD2. CDR1 is SEHNR and CDR2 is FQNEAQ in the germline V gene (reference sequence). The V and J ends lost 6 bases and 4 bases, in that order; junction bases with no gene match: 6. The CDR3 extends over 16 amino acids. CDR3 amino acids: CASRLTSGRAADTQYF. The CDR3 DNA follows: TGTGCCAGCAGGTTGACTAGCGGGAGGGCAGCAGATACGCAGTATTTT.

This clonotype has more than one count but fewer than ten. A read error may produce the germline difference seen at one junction end. The chain links TRBV7-2 to TRBJ2-4; 10 nucleotides agree with TRBD2. The length of the CDR3 is 13 residues. Germline CDR1 and CDR2: SGHTA and FQGNSA. The CDR3: CASSLHSSGSLLW. DNA of the CDR3: TGTGCCAGCAGCTTACATTCTAGCGGGAGCCTCCTTTGG.

In this sample, this clonotype turned up a few times. The V gene is TRBV12-3 or TRBV12-4, the J gene TRBJ1-2; D is unclear. Trimming removed 1 base at V and 7 bases at J, with 10 bases between. The CDR3 is 13 amino acids. CDR3 amino acids: CASSLGAHSGYTF. The CDR3 bases are TGTGCCAGCAGTTTAGGAGCTCACAGTGGCTACACCTTC.

This clonotype has a handful of counts. The CDR3 region is CASSLLARDEAFF. In DNA, the CDR3 is TGTGCCAGCAGCTTGCTTGCGAGGGATGAAGCTTTCTTT. This sequence joins TRBV5-6 and TRBJ1-1; D call uncertain. V shed 1 base and J shed 7 bases, with 11 bases lying between them. This CDR3 has 13 amino acids. Looked up from germline, CDR1 is SGHDT and CDR2 is YYEEEE.

This clonotype was observed a handful of times. The J gene is TRBJ1-1, the V gene TRBV7-3; D is uncertain. Germline assignment: CDR1 SGHTA and CDR2 FQGTGA. This CDR3 has 15 residues. Trimming took off 0 bases at V and 3 bases at J, with 11 bases between the two ends. This CDR3 reads CASSLTSGVDTEAFF. The CDR3 DNA is TGTGCCAGCAGCTTAACGTCCGGTGTGGACACTGAAGCTTTCTTT.

The chain joins TRBV3-1 to TRBJ1-2, with TRBD1 identical over 8 bases. CDR3 length equals 12 residues. Germline V CDR1 and CDR2: LGHDT, YNNKEL (reference sequence). With V trimmed by 10 bases and J by 6 bases, 7 bases remained unmatched. The CDR3 DNA reads TGTGCCACCCAACAGGGGGGTCATGGCTACACCTTC. It yields the protein CATQQGGHGYTF.

This rearrangement joins TRBV18 to TRBJ1-2; 8 nucleotides agree with TRBD1. This CDR3 comprises 16 residues. Germline CDR1 is KGHSH and CDR2 is LQKENI. V gave up 1 base and J gave up 6 bases; unmatched junction bases: 10. In DNA, the CDR3 is TGTGCCAGCTCACCACTTTACCAGACAGGGGTGGATGGCTACACCTTC. Translation: CASSPLYQTGVDGYTF. Together with reference TRBV18 and TRBJ1-2, the CDR3 gives the full variable domain: NAGVMQNPRHLVRRRGQEARLRCSPMKGHSHVYWYRQLPEEGLKFMVYLQKENIIDESGMPKERFSAEFPKEGPSILRIQQVVRGDSAAYFCASSPLYQTGVDGYTFGSGTRLTVV.

V and J are TRBV6-2 or TRBV6-3 and TRBJ1-1, with 7 nucleotides matching TRBD1. J lost 5 bases, V lost 2 bases, and 2 bases had no gene match. The CDR3 consists of 13 residues. Germline CDR1 reads MNHEY; CDR2 reads SVGEGT. CDR3 DNA: TGTGCCAGCAGTTACCCGGGACAGACTGAAGCTTTCTTT. This gives the protein CASSYPGQTEAFF.

The chain joins TRBV7-2 to TRBJ2-7; no clear D. With 2 bases removed from V and 3 bases from J, the gap between germline ends came to 8 bases. Germline V lookup: CDR1 SGHTA, CDR2 FQGNSA. The CDR3 loop spans 13 amino acids. Here the CDR3 DNA reads TGTGCCAGCAGCTTAATACGGTACTACGAGCAGTACTTC. Encoded protein: CASSLIRYYEQYF.

This clonotype showed up just a few times. The chain combines TRBV20-1 with TRBJ2-1; TRBD2 agrees at 11 bases. Trimming took 6 bases from V and 6 from J; bases not matched to a gene: 7. The CDR3 is 14 amino acids. Germline V CDR1 and CDR2: DFQATT, SNEGSKA (reference sequence). CDR3 nucleotides: TGCAGTGCGAAAACTAGCGGGAGTTTCAATGAGCAGTTCTTC. Residues: CSAKTSGSFNEQFF.

This clonotype was seen many times. The chain joins TRBV18 to TRBJ1-1; perhaps TRBD1 as D (6 bases). The germline V gene has CDR1 KGHSH and CDR2 LQKENI. The CDR3 has 14 amino acids. V lost 8 bases and J 0 bases, leaving 13 bases between the germline ends. The CDR3 DNA is TGTGCCAGCAGCCCACAGGGCTTGAACACTGAAGCTTTCTTT. Residues: CASSPQGLNTEAFF.

This clonotype was picked up a small number of times. V is TRBV7-9 and J is TRBJ2-7; D unclear. Germline values: CDR1 SEHNR, CDR2 FQNEAQ (reference sequence). The CDR3 totals 13 residues. Deletions cut 5 bases from V and 0 bases from J, with 8 bases between. CDR3 protein: CASSPWASYEQYF. Here the CDR3 DNA reads TGTGCCAGCAGCCCTTGGGCCTCCTACGAGCAGTACTTC.

J is TRBJ1-6 and V is TRBV2; possible D gene TRBD1, 6 bases. CDR1 is SNHLY, CDR2 FYNNEI, per germline. Trimming left V 5 bases short and J 9 bases short, with 17 bases between. The CDR3 covers 15 residues. The CDR3 DNA reads as TGTGCCAGCAGTCTCGTGGCAGGGGTGAGTTCACCCCTCCACTTT. This translates into CASSLVAGVSSPLHF.

The chain links TRBV9 to TRBJ1-1, with a tentative D call TRBD1 (5 bases). V was pared by 0 bases and J by 3 bases, with 12 bases between. This CDR3 contains 15 residues. Germline CDR1 and CDR2: SGDLS and YYNGEE. DNA of the CDR3: TGTGCCAGCAGCGTAGGGGGGGTCGCGCACACTGAAGCTTTCTTT. It is translated as CASSVGGVAHTEAFF. The variable domain in full, with the rest retrieved from reference TRBV9 and TRBJ1-1, is DSGVTQTPKHLITATGQRVTLRCSPRSGDLSVYWYQQSLDQGLQFLIQYYNGEERAKGNILERFSAQQFPDLHSELNLSSLELGDSALYFCASSVGGVAHTEAFFGQGTRLTVV.

The rearrangement links TRBV27 to TRBJ1-1, with 8 nucleotides matching TRBD1. CDR3 size: 15 residues. V was clipped by 5 bases and J by 5 bases; unmatched bases: 10. Germline CDR1 MNHEY, CDR2 SMNVEV (reference sequence). The CDR3 reads CASSPTPGGRTEAFF. CDR3 nucleotide sequence: TGTGCCAGCAGTCCCACCCCAGGGGGCCGGACTGAAGCTTTCTTT.

This clonotype was found a few times. At one boundary the junction diverges from the germline segment, which might be a read error. V usage is TRBV7-3 and J usage is TRBJ2-6; TRBD1 agrees at 7 bases. This CDR3 is 19 amino acids long. Germline lookup yields CDR1 SGHTA and CDR2 FQGTGA. The CDR3 reads CASSLTGAPETGGANVLTF. The CDR3 nucleotides read TGTGCCAGCAGCCTAACAGGGGCCCCTGAAACGGGCGGGGCCAACGTCCTGACTTTC. The full variable domain, in which reference TRBV7-3 and TRBJ2-6 provide the parts outside the CDR3, is GAGVSQTPSNKVTEKGKYVELRCDPISGHTALYWYRQSLGQGPEFLIYFQGTGAADDSGLPNDRFFAVRPEGSVSTLKIQRTERGDSAVYLCASSLTGAPETGGANVLTFGAGSRLTVL.